The clone carrying this T cell receptor beta chain showed up just a few times. This sample was taken from a study of blood T cells in healthy people across ages. Study-wide background: Per every two T cells, about one barcoded beta molecule was captured by template switching.

Together with a sample-barcoded 5' primer, a J-beta primer mix was included in a second PCR lasting about 7 to 11 cycles. Each CDR3 protein gets one entry after TCRdb re-called the 5' RACE reads with MiXCR. The sample has 1,800,000 or so distinct CDR3 sequences, around 42% seen once. The CDR3 totals 15 residues. Trimming removed 8 bases at V and 7 bases at J, with 26 bases between. CDR1 is SQVTM, CDR2 ANQGSEA, per germline. This sequence joins TRBV29-1 and TRBJ1-2, with D perhaps matching TRBD1 (6 bases). The clonotype comes from a human donor in good health. Sequencing was performed on blood. CDR3 in DNA: TGCAGCATTTTGACAGGTGGAGGGGTGGTTGGTGGCTACACCTTC. Translation: CSILTGGGVVGGYTF.